Below, 2 T cell receptor beta chains from the same sample are listed, as sequenced in a study of T-cell reconstitution after alpha-beta-depleted transplantation in children. Molecular barcoding with unique molecular identifiers was used for the TCRbeta library. One entry per CDR3 protein results from TCRdb running MiXCR on the PCR reads. The data contain hundreds of thousands of distinct CDR3 sequences, approximately 17% of them singletons. The sequences come from PBMCs from the stem cell graft donor, collected from the stem cell graft. The receptor set was obtained from a human donor who donated a stem cell graft to a child with acute myeloid leukemia.

This clonotype was picked up one time. It may be a read error: a sequence one base away is much more abundant. The chain combines TRBV6-5 with TRBJ1-3; 7 nucleotides line up with TRBD1. The length of the CDR3 is 16 residues. CDR1 is MNHEY, CDR2 SVGAGI, per germline. Written as DNA, the CDR3 is TGTGCCAGCAGTTACTCGCGCTCGCAGGGGGGAAACACCATAAATTTT. Protein product: CASSYSRSQGGNTINF.

The chain links TRBV27 to TRBJ1-5, with D tentatively TRBD1 (5 bases). The CDR3 covers 14 residues. Germline V CDR1 and CDR2: MNHEY, SMNVEV (reference sequence). Trimming removed 6 bases from V and 5 bases from J, with 14 bases in between. CDR3 sequence: CASSGGMGDQPQHF. The CDR3 bases are TGTGCCAGCAGCGGAGGGATGGGGGATCAGCCCCAGCATTTT.